This T cell receptor beta chain was sequenced in a study of OX40 agonist ivuxolimab in advanced cancers. Overall study: Patients were treated with ivuxolimab, an agonistic anti-OX40 (CD134) antibody.

Details on this clone: Its specificity is not known.

Sequencing used immunoSEQ multiplex PCR; TCRdb keeps in-frame clones, though not all of them. The top ten hold about 0.52% of the sample, which has 75,000 to 80,000 clones, around 87% seen once. V dropped 6 bases and J dropped 1 base, with 9 bases sitting between them. The germline gives CDR1 MNHNY, CDR2 SVGAGI (reference sequence). This CDR3 has 13 residues. Whole-study results and caveats: Among the lowest peripheral clonal expansion occurred in 0.1-3.0 mg/kg partial responders.

The source of this sequence is an adult with an advanced solid tumor such as melanoma, head and neck, liver or kidney cancer. The source material was CD4+ or CD8+ T cells sorted from blood, sampled in a trial of the OX40 agonist ivuxolimab. The chain joins TRBV6-6 to TRBJ1-1; D unresolved. The CDR3 sequence: CASSLQGNTEAFF. CDR3 in DNA: TGTGCCAGCAGCCTTCAAGGGAACACTGAAGCTTTCTTT.